These 21 T cell receptor beta chains were all obtained from the same sample, sequenced in a study of blood T cell repertoires in COVID-19. The method was immunoSEQ multiplex PCR; TCRdb's version includes in-frame clones alone and lacks a portion of them. The sample includes approximately 30,000 clones, roughly nine tenths seen only once; the top ten take roughly 23%. What was sequenced was peripheral blood. The receptors were gathered from a woman of 80 years or more with active or convalescent COVID-19.

The V and J genes are TRBV9 and TRBJ2-2; D might be TRBD1 (5 bases). The germline V gene encodes CDR1 SGDLS and CDR2 YYNGEE. CDR3 length equals 17 residues. Trimming shortened V by 4 bases and J by 0 bases, and 16 bases separated the two germline ends. The CDR3 is CASSPRLDTANTGELFF. CDR3 nucleotide sequence: TGTGCCAGCAGCCCCCGGCTGGACACCGCGAACACCGGGGAGCTGTTTTTT.

The rearrangement uses TRBV23-1 and TRBJ2-7; possible D gene TRBD1, 6 bases. TRBV23-1 is annotated as an ORF whose role is uncertain. The CDR3 has 13 residues. Trimming removed 4 bases at V and 6 bases at J, with 13 bases between. CDR3 sequence: CASSPGVNLEQYF. In DNA, the CDR3 is TGCGCCAGCAGTCCAGGGGTGAACCTCGAGCAGTACTTC.

The rearrangement links TRBV3-1 (or the pseudogene TRBV3-2) to TRBJ2-2; D gene ambiguous. This CDR3 comprises 11 residues. CDR1 is LGHDT, CDR2 YNNKEL, per germline (reference sequence). V lost 3 bases and J lost 7, with 3 bases in between. The CDR3 region is CASSHYGELFF. As DNA, the CDR3 is TGTGCCAGCAGCCACTACGGGGAGCTGTTTTTT.

The chain is built from TRBV10-3 and TRBJ2-2; TRBD1 might be the D (6 bases). Looked up from germline, CDR1 is ENHRY and CDR2 is SYGVKD. V was trimmed by 5 bases and J by 4 bases, leaving 11 bases between them. The CDR3 consists of 14 residues. CDR3 sequence: CAISYRVATGELFF. As DNA, the CDR3 is TGTGCCATCAGTTACAGGGTGGCCACCGGGGAGCTGTTTTTT.

This clone appeared a few times. The CDR3 DNA is TGTGCCAGCAGCTCGTCCACTGAAGCTTTCTTT. Encoded protein: CASSSSTEAFF. The chain combines TRBV7-9 with TRBJ1-1, with D unresolved. Trimming removed 4 bases from V and 4 bases from J, with 4 bases in between. Per germline, CDR1 SEHNR and CDR2 FQNEAQ (reference sequence). The CDR3 contains 11 residues.

This rearrangement joins TRBV20-1 to TRBJ2-7; a possible D gene is TRBD1 (6 bases). The CDR3 length is 14 residues. V lost 3 bases and J 3 bases, leaving 15 bases between the germline ends. Looked up from germline, CDR1 is DFQATT and CDR2 is SNEGSKA (reference sequence). CDR3 loop: CSASLDSTYYEQYF. The CDR3, as DNA: TGCAGTGCTAGTTTGGACAGTACCTACTACGAGCAGTACTTC.

The chain joins TRBV9 to TRBJ1-3, with 7 nucleotides matching TRBD1. V lost 1 base, J lost 0 bases, and 4 bases stayed unmatched. Germline assignment: CDR1 SGDLS and CDR2 YYNGEE. The CDR3 contains 16 residues. The CDR3 nucleotides read TGTGCCAGCAGCGTATCCGGGACAGACTCTGGAAACACCATATATTTT. Translation gives CASSVSGTDSGNTIYF.

The J gene is TRBJ1-4, the V gene TRBV7-6; D remains ambiguous. Germline V lookup: CDR1 SGHVS, CDR2 FNYEAQ. This CDR3 contains 16 residues. V was pared by 6 bases and J by 3 bases, with 17 bases between. The chain's CDR3 is CASSQYARGANEKLFF. The CDR3 nucleotides read TGTGCCAGCAGTCAGTACGCAAGAGGAGCTAATGAAAAACTGTTTTTT.

The chain links TRBV6-5 to TRBJ2-3; 7 bases are shared with TRBD1. The CDR3 has 13 amino acids. After removal of 6 bases from V and 4 bases from J, the junction contained 4 bases not matched to a gene. Germline CDR1 reads MNHEY; CDR2 reads SVGAGI. The CDR3 DNA is TGTGCCAGCAGGGCAACAGGGGCAGATACGCAGTATTTT. Its protein is CASRATGADTQYF.

The chain recombines TRBV5-4 with TRBJ2-5; possible D gene TRBD2, 6 bases. Germline-derived CDR1 and CDR2 are SGHNT and YYREEE (reference sequence). V was trimmed by 2 bases and J by 1 base, leaving 12 bases between them. The CDR3 runs 15 residues. CDR3 in DNA: TGTGCCAGCAGCTTTCCGGGGAGGCGCCAAGAGACCCAGTACTTC. Translated, it gives CASSFPGRRQETQYF.

The DNA for the CDR3 is TGTGCCAGCGGACAGTACTCTGGAAACACCATATATTTT. This gives the protein CASGQYSGNTIYF. The rearrangement joins TRBV6-5 to TRBJ1-3; D may be TRBD1 (6 bases). V was cut by 8 bases and J by 0 bases, with 8 bases left in between. The germline gives CDR1 MNHEY, CDR2 SVGAGI. This CDR3 region has 13 residues.

The chain carries TRBV10-3 and TRBJ2-3; possibly TRBD2 for D (5 bases). V shed 3 bases and J shed 2 bases, with 15 bases lying between them. This CDR3 spans 16 amino acids. Per the germline V gene, CDR1 is ENHRY and CDR2 is SYGVKD. CDR3 sequence: CAISDFSRVVTDTQYF. For the CDR3, the DNA is TGTGCCATCAGTGACTTTTCGCGGGTAGTCACAGATACGCAGTATTTT.

This chain connects TRBV5-1 to TRBJ1-2; TRBD1 matches 12 bases. The CDR3 has 16 residues. The trim removed 4 bases at V and 8 bases at J, leaving 12 bases unmatched. Per germline, CDR1 SGHRS and CDR2 YFSETQ. The CDR3 nucleotides are TGCGCCAGCAGCCAGGGACAGGGGGCTCTCTTGGAGGGCTACACCTTC. It codes for CASSQGQGALLEGYTF.

The chain carries TRBV2 and TRBJ2-1; 8 bases are shared with TRBD1. The CDR3 contains 13 residues. Germline CDR1 and CDR2: SNHLY and FYNNEI. Trimming removed 4 bases from V and 7 bases from J; junction bases left unmatched: 3. CDR3 nucleotide sequence: TGTGCCAGCAGTGGCCGACAGGGGAATGAGCAGTTCTTC. This gives the protein CASSGRQGNEQFF.

The CDR3 region has the DNA TGCAGCGTTGCCAGGCAGGGCCCGACGGGCGTCACCATATATTTT. Its protein product is CSVARQGPTGVTIYF. The V gene is TRBV29-1, the J gene TRBJ1-3; tentatively, D is TRBD1 (5 bases). This CDR3 is 15 amino acids long. Trimming shortened V by 4 bases and J by 9 bases, and 22 bases separated the two germline ends. CDR1 is SQVTM, CDR2 ANQGSEA, per germline.

V usage is TRBV28 and J usage is TRBJ1-1; 7 bases fit TRBD1. The germline V gene has CDR1 MDHEN and CDR2 SYDVKM. With V trimmed by 5 bases and J by 4 bases, 10 bases remained unmatched. CDR3 length: 15 residues. The chain's CDR3 is CASSIDRAGGTEAFF. The CDR3 nucleotides read TGTGCCAGCAGTATCGACAGGGCGGGTGGCACTGAAGCTTTCTTT.

V is TRBV15 and J is TRBJ1-2; possible D gene TRBD1, 5 bases. V lost 6 bases and J 7 bases, leaving 21 bases between the germline ends. CDR3 length: 15 amino acids. Germline V gene sequence: CDR1 LNHNV, CDR2 YYDKDF (reference sequence). The CDR3 DNA reads as TGTGCCACCAGAGGGGAAACAACTACTATAAGTGGCTACACCTTC. Amino acid sequence: CATRGETTTISGYTF.

The chain employs TRBV6-6 and TRBJ2-1; 7 bases fit TRBD2. Trimming took 7 bases from V and 8 from J; bases not matched to a gene: 17. The CDR3 contains 16 residues. Germline assignment: CDR1 MNHNY and CDR2 SVGAGI (reference sequence). The CDR3 nucleotides read TGTGCCAGCACCGACCCAAGCGGGGCAGTCCCCGATGAGCAGTTCTTC. Amino acid sequence: CASTDPSGAVPDEQFF.

The count of this clone is one. The chain employs TRBV4-1 and TRBJ2-1; possibly TRBD1 for D (6 bases). The V gene's germline CDR1 is MGHRA and CDR2 YSYEKL. CDR3 length equals 15 residues. V lost 2 bases and J 5 bases, leaving 13 bases between the germline ends. The CDR3 sequence is CASSQTFTGNNEQFF. CDR3 DNA: TGCGCCAGCAGCCAAACGTTCACAGGGAACAATGAGCAGTTCTTC.

The chain recombines TRBV6-5 with TRBJ2-1; D remains ambiguous. CDR1 and CDR2 from the germline V gene are MNHEY and SVGAGI. The CDR3 totals 13 residues. Trimming removed 10 bases at V and 2 bases at J, with 12 bases between. CDR3 DNA sequence: TGTGCCACCAACCTAAGTCCCTACAATGAGCAGTTCTTC. Its protein product is CATNLSPYNEQFF.

The chain couples TRBV30 to TRBJ1-3, with no clear D. V was pared by 2 bases and J by 0 bases, with 5 bases between. This CDR3 comprises 13 residues. The germline V gene encodes CDR1 GTSNPN and CDR2 SVGIG (reference sequence). CDR3 in DNA: TGTGCCTGGAGTCCCCTCTCTGGAAACACCATATATTTT. Its protein is CAWSPLSGNTIYF. Supplemented by reference TRBV30 and TRBJ1-3, the full variable domain reads SQTIHQWPATLVQPVGSPLSLECTVEGTSNPNLYWYRQAAGRGLQLLFYSVGIGQISSEVPQNLSASRPQDRQFILSSKKLLLSDSGFYLCAWSPLSGNTIYFGEGSWLTVV.